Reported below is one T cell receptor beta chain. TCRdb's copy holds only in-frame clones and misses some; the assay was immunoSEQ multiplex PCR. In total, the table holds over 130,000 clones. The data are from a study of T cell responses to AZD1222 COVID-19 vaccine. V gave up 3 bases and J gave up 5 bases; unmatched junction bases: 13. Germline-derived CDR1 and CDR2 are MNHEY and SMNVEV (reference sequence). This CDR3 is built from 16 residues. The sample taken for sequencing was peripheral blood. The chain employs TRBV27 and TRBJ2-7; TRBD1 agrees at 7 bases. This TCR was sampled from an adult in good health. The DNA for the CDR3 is TGTGCCAGCAGTTTCTCCGAGACAGGGTATCGACACGAGCAGTACTTC. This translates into CASSFSETGYRHEQYF.